This T cell receptor beta chain appears in the sequencing data of a study of blood T cell repertoires in COVID-19. V lost 6 bases to trimming and J lost 7 bases; unmatched junction nucleotides: 6. CDR3 length: 13 amino acids. Germline V gene lookup returns CDR1 MDHEN and CDR2 SYDVKM. The assay was immunoSEQ multiplex PCR, and TCRdb's table has in-frame clones only and misses some. The sample yields 110,000 to 150,000 clones, about 81% seen once. This clonotype originated in a woman aged 80 or over with acute or convalescent COVID-19. The source material was peripheral blood. The chain employs TRBV28 and TRBJ2-1; TRBD1 matches at 7 bases. CDR3 sequence (DNA): TGTGCCAGCAGCCTGACAGGGTGGAATGAGCAGTTCTTC. As protein: CASSLTGWNEQFF.